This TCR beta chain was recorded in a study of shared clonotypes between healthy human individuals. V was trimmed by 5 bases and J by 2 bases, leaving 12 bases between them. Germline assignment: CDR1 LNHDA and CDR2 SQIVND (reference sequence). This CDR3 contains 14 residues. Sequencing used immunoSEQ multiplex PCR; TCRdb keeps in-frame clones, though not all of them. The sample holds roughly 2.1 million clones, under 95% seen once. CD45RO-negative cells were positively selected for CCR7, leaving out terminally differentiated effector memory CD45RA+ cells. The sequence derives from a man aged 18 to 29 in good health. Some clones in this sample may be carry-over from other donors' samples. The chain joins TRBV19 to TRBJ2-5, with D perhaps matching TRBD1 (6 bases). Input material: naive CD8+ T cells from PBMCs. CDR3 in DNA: TGTGCCAGTAGTTTCCGGGACACACAAGAGACCCAGTACTTC. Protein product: CASSFRDTQETQYF.